This TCR beta chain was observed in a study of shared clonotypes between healthy human individuals. Using about 220 ng DNA, 30,000 or so T cell genomes, the sorted-subset replicate PCRs were run. Some clones are missing from TCRdb's copy, which holds only in-frame ones; the method was immunoSEQ multiplex PCR. Here the sample spans 2,500,000 or so clones, about nine tenths being singletons. This clone was recorded once. What it binds is not known. Findings of the study overall: Rarefaction analysis demonstrated incomplete sorted-subset sequencing notwithstanding large depth. Some clonotypes were shared by all four sorted-subset donors, while others were not shared. The non-shared ones had lower generation probabilities than the shared ones.

Germline V gene data show CDR1 as LNHDA and CDR2 as SQIVND (reference sequence). Unmatched junction bases numbered 21, after V lost 3 bases and J lost 1 base. The CDR3 is 21 amino acids. The chain links TRBV19 to TRBJ2-7; 10 bases are shared with TRBD1. The sequenced material came from naive CD4+ T cells from PBMCs. Regarding subset: CD45RA+ positively selected. This receptor was taken from a man younger than 35 in good health. Some clones in this sample may be carry-over from other donors' samples. CDR3 protein: CASSMVDRDRGPGGYSYEQYF. For the CDR3, the DNA is TGTGCCAGTAGTATGGTGGATCGGGACAGGGGCCCGGGAGGGTATTCCTACGAGCAGTACTTC.